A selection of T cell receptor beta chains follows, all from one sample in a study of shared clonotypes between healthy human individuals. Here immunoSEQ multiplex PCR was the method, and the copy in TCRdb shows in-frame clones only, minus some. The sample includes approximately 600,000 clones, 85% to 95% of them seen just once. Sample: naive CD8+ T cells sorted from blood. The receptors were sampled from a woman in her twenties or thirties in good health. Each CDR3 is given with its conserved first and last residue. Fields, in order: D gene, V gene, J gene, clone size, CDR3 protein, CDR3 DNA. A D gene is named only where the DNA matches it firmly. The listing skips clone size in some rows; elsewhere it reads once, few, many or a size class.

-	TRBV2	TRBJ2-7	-	CASSEGAGSYEQYF	TGTGCCAGCAGTGAAGGGGCAGGTTCCTACGAGCAGTACTTC
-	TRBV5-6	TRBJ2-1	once	CASSLLEGVEQFF	TGTGCCAGCAGCCTATTAGAAGGGGTTGAGCAGTTCTTC
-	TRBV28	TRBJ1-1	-	CASSFPGLNTEAFF	TGTGCCAGCAGTTTTCCAGGACTGAACACTGAAGCTTTCTTT
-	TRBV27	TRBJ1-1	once	CASSTLSANTEAFF	TGTGCCAGCAGTACCCTGTCAGCGAACACTGAAGCTTTCTTT
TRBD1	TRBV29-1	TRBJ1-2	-	CSVEDWTGGGYTF	TGCAGCGTTGAAGACTGGACAGGGGGTGGCTACACCTTC
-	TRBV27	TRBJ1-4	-	CASSLSVGDVGEKLFF	TGTGCCAGCAGTTTATCTGTGGGGGACGTCGGTGAAAAACTGTTTTTT
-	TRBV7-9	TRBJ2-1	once	CASSSPHWSSSYNEQFF	TGTGCCAGCAGCTCCCCTCATTGGTCTTCCTCCTACAATGAGCAGTTCTTC
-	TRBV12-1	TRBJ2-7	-	CASSATPNFGEQYF	TGTGCCAGCAGCGCGACTCCCAACTTCGGCGAGCAGTACTTC
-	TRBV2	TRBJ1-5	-	CASSEAGRASNQPQHF	TGTGCCAGCAGTGAGGCGGGAAGGGCTAGCAATCAGCCCCAGCATTTT
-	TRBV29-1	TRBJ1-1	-	CSVGKGTATEAFF	TGCAGCGTTGGTAAAGGGACGGCGACTGAAGCTTTCTTT
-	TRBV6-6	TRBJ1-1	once	CASSYEGATEGEAFF	TGTGCCAGCAGTTACGAGGGAGCAACGGAGGGGGAAGCTTTCTTT
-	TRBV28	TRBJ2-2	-	CASSPLVVGMNTGELFF	TGTGCCAGCAGTCCTCTGGTGGTAGGGATGAACACCGGGGAGCTGTTTTTT
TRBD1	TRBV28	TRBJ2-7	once	CASSSTGEAYEQYF	TGTGCCAGCAGTTCGACAGGGGAGGCCTACGAGCAGTACTTC
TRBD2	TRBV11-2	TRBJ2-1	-	CASSLPWGRAGELYNEQFF	TGTGCCAGCAGCCTGCCGTGGGGGAGGGCGGGAGAACTCTACAATGAGCAGTTCTTC
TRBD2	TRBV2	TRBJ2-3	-	CASTAGVGTDTQYF	TGTGCCAGCACGGCGGGAGTGGGCACAGATACGCAGTATTTT
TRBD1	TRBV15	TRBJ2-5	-	CATSRDRGLESQYF	TGTGCCACCAGCAGGGACAGGGGGTTGGAGTCCCAGTACTTC
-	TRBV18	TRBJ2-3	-	CASSPGDEGEDTQYF	TGTGCCAGCTCACCAGGGGACGAGGGTGAAGATACGCAGTATTTT
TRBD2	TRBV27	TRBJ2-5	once	CASSLSWGAGQETQYF	TGTGCCAGCAGCCTCTCCTGGGGAGCGGGGCAAGAGACCCAGTACTTC
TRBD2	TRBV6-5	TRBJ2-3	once	CASSKTSGGTDTQYF	TGTGCCAGCAGTAAGACTAGCGGGGGCACAGATACGCAGTATTTT
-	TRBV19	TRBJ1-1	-	CASSSTGSNTEAFF	TGTGCCAGTAGTTCAACAGGGTCGAACACTGAAGCTTTCTTT
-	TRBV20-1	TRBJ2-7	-	CSARDFDEQYF	TGCAGTGCTAGAGATTTCGACGAGCAGTACTTC
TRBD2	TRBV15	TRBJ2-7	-	CATSRSQGLAAYEQYF	TGTGCCACCAGCAGGAGTCAGGGACTAGCGGCCTACGAGCAGTACTTC
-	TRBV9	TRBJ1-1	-	CASSVAGSGTEAFF	TGTGCCAGCAGCGTGGCGGGCTCCGGCACTGAAGCTTTCTTT
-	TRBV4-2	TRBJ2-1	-	CASSQEIGGGDNEQFF	TGTGCCAGCAGCCAAGAGATAGGAGGGGGGGACAATGAGCAGTTCTTC
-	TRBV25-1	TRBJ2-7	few	CASRGYEQYF	TGTGCCTCACGGGGCTACGAGCAGTACTTC
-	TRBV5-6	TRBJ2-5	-	CASSLRQGGFGKETQYF	TGTGCCAGCAGCTTGAGGCAGGGTGGATTTGGGAAAGAGACCCAGTACTTC
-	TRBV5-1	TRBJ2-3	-	CASSSEGTDTQYF	TGCGCCAGCAGCTCCGAGGGCACAGATACGCAGTATTTT
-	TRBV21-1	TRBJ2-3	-	CASCKSGTDTQYF	TGTGCCAGCTGCAAATCAGGAACAGATACGCAGTATTTT
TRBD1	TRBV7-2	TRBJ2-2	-	CASSSVGDRLTGELFF	TGTGCCAGCAGCTCGGTAGGGGACAGGTTGACTGGGGAGCTGTTTTTT
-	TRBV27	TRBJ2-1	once	CASSLEGYTDSYNEQFF	TGTGCCAGCAGTTTAGAGGGATACACGGACTCCTACAATGAGCAGTTCTTC
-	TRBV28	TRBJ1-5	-	CASMWGTIPYSNQPQHF	TGTGCCAGCATGTGGGGGACAATCCCCTATAGCAATCAGCCCCAGCATTTT
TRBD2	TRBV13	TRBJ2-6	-	CASREGGVANVLTF	TGTGCCAGCAGAGAGGGAGGGGTGGCCAACGTCCTGACTTTC
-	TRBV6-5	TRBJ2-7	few	CASSYDGGYEQYF	TGTGCCAGCAGTTATGACGGGGGCTACGAGCAGTACTTC
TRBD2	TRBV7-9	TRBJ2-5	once	CASSLGLAGSPYQETQYF	TGTGCCAGCAGCTTGGGACTAGCGGGCTCTCCGTACCAAGAGACCCAGTACTTC
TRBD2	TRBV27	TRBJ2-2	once	CASSLSGTSATGELFF	TGTGCCAGCAGTTTATCGGGGACTAGTGCCACCGGGGAGCTGTTTTTT
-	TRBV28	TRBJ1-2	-	CASSLLTTGPDGYTF	TGTGCCAGCAGTTTATTGACGACAGGACCCGATGGCTACACCTTC
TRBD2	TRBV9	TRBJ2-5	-	CASSVGGLAGGETQYF	TGTGCCAGCAGCGTAGGGGGACTAGCGGGAGGCGAGACCCAGTACTTC
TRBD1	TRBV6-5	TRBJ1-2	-	CASRPAGGIYGYTF	TGTGCCAGCAGGCCCGCAGGGGGAATCTATGGCTACACCTTC
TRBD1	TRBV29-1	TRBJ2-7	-	CSVGQGLTYEQYF	TGCAGCGTTGGACAGGGATTAACCTACGAGCAGTACTTC
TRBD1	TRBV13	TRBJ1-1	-	CASSQKKLGQGAFVATEAFF	TGTGCCAGCAGCCAAAAAAAACTTGGACAGGGGGCGTTTGTTGCCACTGAAGCTTTCTTT
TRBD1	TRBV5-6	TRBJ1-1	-	CASSLSQGAGEAFF	TGTGCCAGCAGCCTATCGCAGGGGGCTGGTGAAGCTTTCTTT
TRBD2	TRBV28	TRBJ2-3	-	CASSFQTSGYSTDTQYF	TGTGCCAGCAGTTTTCAGACTAGCGGGTACAGCACAGATACGCAGTATTTT
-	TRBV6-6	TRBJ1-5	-	CASSLAGNSNQPQHF	TGTGCCAGCAGTTTAGCGGGCAATAGCAATCAGCCCCAGCATTTT
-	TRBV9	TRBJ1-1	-	CASSGGGEAEAFF	TGTGCCAGCAGCGGTGGGGGGGAAGCCGAAGCTTTCTTT
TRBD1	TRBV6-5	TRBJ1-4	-	CASSGPGQGTEKLFF	TGTGCCAGCAGTGGACCGGGACAGGGTACTGAAAAACTGTTTTTT
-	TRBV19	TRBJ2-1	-	CASSITLASYNEQFF	TGTGCCAGTAGTATAACCCTAGCTTCCTACAATGAGCAGTTCTTC
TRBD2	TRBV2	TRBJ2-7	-	CASRLGEGQVYEQYF	TGTGCCAGCCGGCTGGGGGAGGGCCAAGTCTACGAGCAGTACTTC
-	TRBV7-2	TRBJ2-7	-	CASSSIGTYEQYF	TGTGCCAGCAGCTCGATCGGGACCTACGAGCAGTACTTC
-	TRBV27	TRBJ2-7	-	CASSFGDQAYEQYF	TGTGCCAGCAGTTTTGGTGATCAGGCCTACGAGCAGTACTTC
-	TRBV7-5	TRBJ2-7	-	CVRSRPSGQGSPHLPPYEQYF	TGTGTCAGAAGCCGTCCTTCGGGGCAGGGGTCACCCCATCTCCCACCCTACGAGCAGTACTTC
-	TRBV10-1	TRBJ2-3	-	CASSAETPSGTDTQYF	TGCGCCAGCAGTGCGGAGACCCCCTCGGGCACAGATACGCAGTATTTT
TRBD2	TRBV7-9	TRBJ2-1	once	CASSFSGSGEQFF	TGTGCCAGCAGCTTTAGCGGGAGTGGTGAGCAGTTCTTC
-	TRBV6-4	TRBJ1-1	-	CARGRGAFF	TGTGCCAGGGGCCGGGGAGCTTTCTTT
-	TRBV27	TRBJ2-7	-	CASSPRVRNEQYF	TGTGCCAGCAGCCCCCGGGTCAGGAACGAGCAGTACTTC
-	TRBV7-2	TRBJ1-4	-	CASSLRTVNEKLFF	TGTGCCAGCAGCCTGAGGACAGTCAATGAAAAACTGTTTTTT